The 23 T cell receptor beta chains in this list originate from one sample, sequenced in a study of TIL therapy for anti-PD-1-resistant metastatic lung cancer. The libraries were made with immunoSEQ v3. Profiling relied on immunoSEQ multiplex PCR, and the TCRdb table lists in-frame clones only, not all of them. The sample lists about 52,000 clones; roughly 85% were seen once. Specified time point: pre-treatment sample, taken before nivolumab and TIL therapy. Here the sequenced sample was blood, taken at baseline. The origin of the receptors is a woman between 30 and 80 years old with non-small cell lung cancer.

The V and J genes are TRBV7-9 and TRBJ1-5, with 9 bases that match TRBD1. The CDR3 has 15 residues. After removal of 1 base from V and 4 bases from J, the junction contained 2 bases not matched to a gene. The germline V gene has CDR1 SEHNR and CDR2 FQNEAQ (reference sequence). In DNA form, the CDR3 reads TGTGCCAGCAGCTTAGGGGACAGGGCTAATCAGCCCCAGCATTTT. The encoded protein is CASSLGDRANQPQHF.

The CDR3 sequence is CASILGQNNQPQHF. The CDR3 DNA is TGTGCCAGCATCCTGGGACAGAACAATCAGCCCCAGCATTTT. The rearrangement links TRBV28 to TRBJ1-5; 7 nucleotides match TRBD1. With 7 bases clipped from V and 3 bases from J, the junction kept 6 bases outside the gene matches. CDR1 MDHEN and CDR2 SYDVKM come from the germline V gene. The CDR3 totals 14 residues. Complete variable domain (other parts from reference TRBV28 and TRBJ1-5): DVKVTQSSRYLVKRTGEKVFLECVQDMDHENMFWYRQDPGLGLRLIYFSYDVKMKEKGDIPEGYSVSREKKERFSLILESASTNQTSMYLCASILGQNNQPQHFGDGTRLSIL.

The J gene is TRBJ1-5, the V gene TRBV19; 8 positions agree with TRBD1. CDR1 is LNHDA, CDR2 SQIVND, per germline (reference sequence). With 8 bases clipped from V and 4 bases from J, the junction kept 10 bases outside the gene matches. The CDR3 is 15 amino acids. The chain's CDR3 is CASELGTGRNQPQHF. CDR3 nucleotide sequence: TGTGCCAGTGAGTTGGGGACAGGACGAAATCAGCCCCAGCATTTT.

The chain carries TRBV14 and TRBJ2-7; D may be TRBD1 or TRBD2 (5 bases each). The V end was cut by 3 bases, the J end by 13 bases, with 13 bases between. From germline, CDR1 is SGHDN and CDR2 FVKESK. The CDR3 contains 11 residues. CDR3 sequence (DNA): TGTGCCAGCAGCCACCGGGACCGCAAATACTTC. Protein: CASSHRDRKYF.

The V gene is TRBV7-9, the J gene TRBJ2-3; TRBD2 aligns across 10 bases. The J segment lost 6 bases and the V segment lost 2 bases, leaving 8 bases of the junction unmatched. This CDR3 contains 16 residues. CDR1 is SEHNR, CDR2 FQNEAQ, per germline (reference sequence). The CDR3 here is CASSLQVAGGADTQYF. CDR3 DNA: TGTGCCAGCAGCTTACAAGTAGCGGGAGGTGCGGATACGCAGTATTTT.

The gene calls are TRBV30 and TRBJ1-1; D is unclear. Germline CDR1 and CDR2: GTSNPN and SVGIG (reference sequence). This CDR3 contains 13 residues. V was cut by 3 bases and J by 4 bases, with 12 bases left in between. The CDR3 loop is CAWRGALSTEAFF. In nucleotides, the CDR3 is TGTGCCTGGAGGGGAGCTTTAAGCACTGAAGCTTTCTTT. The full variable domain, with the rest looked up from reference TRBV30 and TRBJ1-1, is SQTIHQWPATLVQPVGSPLSLECTVEGTSNPNLYWYRQAAGRGLQLLFYSVGIGQISSEVPQNLSASRPQDRQFILSSKKLLLSDSGFYLCAWRGALSTEAFFGQGTRLTVV.

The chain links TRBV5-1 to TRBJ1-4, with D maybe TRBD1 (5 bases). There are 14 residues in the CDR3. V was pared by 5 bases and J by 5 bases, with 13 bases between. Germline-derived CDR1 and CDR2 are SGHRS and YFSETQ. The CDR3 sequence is CASRAPGLNEKLFF. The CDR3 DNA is TGCGCCAGCAGGGCCCCAGGGCTAAATGAAAAACTGTTTTTT. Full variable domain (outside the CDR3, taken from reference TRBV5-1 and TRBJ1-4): KAGVTQTPRYLIKTRGQQVTLSCSPISGHRSVSWYQQTPGQGLQFLFEYFSETQRNKGNFPGRFSGRQFSNSRSEMNVSTLELGDSALYLCASRAPGLNEKLFFGSGTQLSVL.

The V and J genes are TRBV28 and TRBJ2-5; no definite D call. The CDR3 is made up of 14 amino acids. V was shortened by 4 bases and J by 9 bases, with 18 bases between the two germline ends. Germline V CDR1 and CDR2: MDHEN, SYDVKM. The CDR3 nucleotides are TGTGCCAGCAGTTCCTTGGGTGTGGGAAGGCCCCAGTACTTC. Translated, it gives CASSSLGVGRPQYF.

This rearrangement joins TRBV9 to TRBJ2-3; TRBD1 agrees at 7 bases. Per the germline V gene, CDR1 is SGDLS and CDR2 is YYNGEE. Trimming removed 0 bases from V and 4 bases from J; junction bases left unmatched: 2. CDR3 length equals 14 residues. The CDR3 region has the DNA TGTGCCAGCAGCGTAGGACAGGGCGCAGATACGCAGTATTTT. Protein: CASSVGQGADTQYF.

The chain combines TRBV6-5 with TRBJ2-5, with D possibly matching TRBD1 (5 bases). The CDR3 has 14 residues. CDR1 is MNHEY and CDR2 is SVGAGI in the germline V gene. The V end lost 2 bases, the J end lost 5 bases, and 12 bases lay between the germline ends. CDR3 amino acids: CASSYAGFGETQYF. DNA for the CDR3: TGTGCCAGCAGTTACGCAGGGTTCGGGGAGACCCAGTACTTC.

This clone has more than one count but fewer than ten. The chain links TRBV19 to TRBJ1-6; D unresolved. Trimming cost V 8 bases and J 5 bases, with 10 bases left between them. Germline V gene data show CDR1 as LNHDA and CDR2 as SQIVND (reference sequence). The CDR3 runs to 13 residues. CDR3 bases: TGTGCCAGTCACGGCAGCCATAATTCACCCCTCCACTTT. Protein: CASHGSHNSPLHF.

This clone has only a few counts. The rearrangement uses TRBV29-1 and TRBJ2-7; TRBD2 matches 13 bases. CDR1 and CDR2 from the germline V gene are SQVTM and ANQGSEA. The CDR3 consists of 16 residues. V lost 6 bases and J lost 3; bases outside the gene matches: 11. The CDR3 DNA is TGCAGCGTCCGTACGGGACTAGCGGGACTCCACTACGAGCAGTACTTC. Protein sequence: CSVRTGLAGLHYEQYF.

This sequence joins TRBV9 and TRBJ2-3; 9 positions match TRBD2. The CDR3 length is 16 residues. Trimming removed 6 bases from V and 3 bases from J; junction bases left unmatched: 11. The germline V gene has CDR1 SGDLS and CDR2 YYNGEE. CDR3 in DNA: TGTGCCAGCACCCCGGGCGCGGGAGGGCCAACAGATACGCAGTATTTT. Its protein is CASTPGAGGPTDTQYF.

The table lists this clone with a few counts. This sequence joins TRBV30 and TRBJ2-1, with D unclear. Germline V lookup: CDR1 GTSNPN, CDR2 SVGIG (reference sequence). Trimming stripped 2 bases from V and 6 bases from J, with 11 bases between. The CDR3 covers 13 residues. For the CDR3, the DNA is TGTGCCTGGAGTATCGGCAGAGTCAATGAGCAGTTCTTC. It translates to CAWSIGRVNEQFF.

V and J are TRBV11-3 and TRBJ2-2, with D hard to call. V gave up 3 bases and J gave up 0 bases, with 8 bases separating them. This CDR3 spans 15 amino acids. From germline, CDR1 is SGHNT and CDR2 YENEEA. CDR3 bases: TGTGCCAGCAGCTTTGGTGATGCGAACACCGGGGAGCTGTTTTTT. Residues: CASSFGDANTGELFF. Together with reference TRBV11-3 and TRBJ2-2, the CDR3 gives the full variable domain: EAGVVQSPRYKIIEKKQPVAFWCNPISGHNTLYWYLQNLGQGPELLIRYENEEAVDDSQLPKDRFSAERLKGVDSTLKIQPAELGDSAVYLCASSFGDANTGELFFGEGSRLTVL.

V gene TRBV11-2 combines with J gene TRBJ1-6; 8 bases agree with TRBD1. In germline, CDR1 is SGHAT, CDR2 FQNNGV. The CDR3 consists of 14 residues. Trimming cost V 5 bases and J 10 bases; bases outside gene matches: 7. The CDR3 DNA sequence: TGTGCCAGCAGCGTGACAGGGGAGAACTCACCCCTCCACTTT. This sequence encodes CASSVTGENSPLHF.

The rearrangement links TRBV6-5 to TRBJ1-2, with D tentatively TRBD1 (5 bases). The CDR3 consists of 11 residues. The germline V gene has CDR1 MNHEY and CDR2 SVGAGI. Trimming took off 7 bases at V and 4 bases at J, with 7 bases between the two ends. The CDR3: CASTGTYGYTF. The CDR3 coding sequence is TGTGCCAGCACCGGGACCTATGGCTACACCTTC.

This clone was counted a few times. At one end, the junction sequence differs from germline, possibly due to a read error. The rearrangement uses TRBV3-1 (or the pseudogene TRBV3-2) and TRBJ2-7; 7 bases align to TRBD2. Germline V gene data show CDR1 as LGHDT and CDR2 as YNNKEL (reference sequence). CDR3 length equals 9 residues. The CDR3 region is CASSARGVF. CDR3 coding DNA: TGTGCCAGCAGCGCCCGGGGGGTCTTC.

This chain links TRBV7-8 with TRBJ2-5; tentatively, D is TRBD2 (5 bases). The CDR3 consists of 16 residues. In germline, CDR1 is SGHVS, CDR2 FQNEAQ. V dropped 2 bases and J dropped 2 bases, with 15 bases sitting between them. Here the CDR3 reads CASSLRWTVRQETQYF. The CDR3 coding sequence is TGTGCCAGCAGCTTACGATGGACTGTAAGGCAAGAGACCCAGTACTTC.

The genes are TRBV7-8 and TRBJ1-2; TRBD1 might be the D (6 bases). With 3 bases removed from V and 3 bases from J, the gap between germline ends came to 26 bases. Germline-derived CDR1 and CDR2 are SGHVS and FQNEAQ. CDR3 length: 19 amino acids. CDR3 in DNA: TGTGCCAGCAGCTTCCCTATGGGGTTGGACAGTAGGGCCCACTATGGCTACACCTTC. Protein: CASSFPMGLDSRAHYGYTF.

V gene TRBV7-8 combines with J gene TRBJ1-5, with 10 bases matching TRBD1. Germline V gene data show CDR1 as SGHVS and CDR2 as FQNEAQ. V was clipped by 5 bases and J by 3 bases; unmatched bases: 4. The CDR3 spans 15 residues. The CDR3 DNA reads TGTGCCAGCAGCCAGGGACAGGGGCCCAATCAGCCCCAGCATTTT. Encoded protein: CASSQGQGPNQPQHF. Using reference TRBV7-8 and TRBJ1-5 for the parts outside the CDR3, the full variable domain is GAGVSQSPRYKVAKRGQDVALRCDPISGHVSLFWYQQALGQGPEFLTYFQNEAQLDKSGLPSDRFFAERPEGSVSTLKIQRTQQEDSAVYLCASSQGQGPNQPQHFGDGTRLSIL.

CDR3 DNA: TGTGCCAGCAGCTTGAATGCAGAGACCCAGTACTTC. Its translation: CASSLNAETQYF. The rearrangement joins TRBV7-9 to TRBJ2-5; D gene unclear. The V and J ends lost 3 bases and 4 bases respectively, with 6 bases between them. Germline V lookup: CDR1 SEHNR, CDR2 FQNEAQ (reference sequence). The CDR3 has 12 residues. Full variable domain (missing parts from reference TRBV7-9 and TRBJ2-5): DTGVSQNPRHKITKRGQNVTFRCDPISEHNRLYWYRQTLGQGPEFLTYFQNEAQLEKSRLLSDRFSAERPKGSFSTLEIQRTEQGDSAMYLCASSLNAETQYFGPGTRLLVL.

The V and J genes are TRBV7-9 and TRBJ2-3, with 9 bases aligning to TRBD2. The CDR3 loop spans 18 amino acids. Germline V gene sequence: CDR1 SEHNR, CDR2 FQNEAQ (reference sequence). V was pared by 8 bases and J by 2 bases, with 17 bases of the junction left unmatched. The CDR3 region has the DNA TGTGCCAGCCCTTACGCACTATCGGCGGGGGGGCACACAGATACGCAGTATTTT. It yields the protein CASPYALSAGGHTDTQYF.